This TCR beta chain came from a study of identical twins. Trimming removed 2 bases at V and 4 bases at J, with 6 bases between. The CDR3 has 13 amino acids. In its sample, this clonotype was seen many times. One entry per CDR3 protein results from TCRdb running MiXCR on the 5' RACE reads. Altogether roughly 150,000 distinct CDR3 sequences are present, roughly 3.2% being singletons, with the ten largest covering 8% to 8.5%. The gene calls are TRBV12-3 or TRBV12-4 and TRBJ1-5; no firm D call. The receptor's source is a man younger than 35 in good health. What was sequenced was memory T cells sorted from blood. The CDR3 bases are TGTGCCAGCAGTTTATCGCAGAATCAGCCCCAGCATTTT. Its protein product is CASSLSQNQPQHF.